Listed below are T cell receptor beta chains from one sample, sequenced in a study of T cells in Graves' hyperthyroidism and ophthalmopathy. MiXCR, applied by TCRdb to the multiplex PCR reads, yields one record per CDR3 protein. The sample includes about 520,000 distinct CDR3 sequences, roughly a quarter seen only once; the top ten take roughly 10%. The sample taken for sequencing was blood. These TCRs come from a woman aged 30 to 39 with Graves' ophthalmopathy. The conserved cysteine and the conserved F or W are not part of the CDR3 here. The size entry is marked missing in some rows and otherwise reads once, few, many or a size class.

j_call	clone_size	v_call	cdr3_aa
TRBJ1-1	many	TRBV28	ASRSSGPVNTEAF
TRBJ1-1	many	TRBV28	ASSSFFLHGENTEAF
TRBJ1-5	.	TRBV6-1	ASNGKQGGNNQPQH
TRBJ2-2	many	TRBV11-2	ASRTSGVTGELF
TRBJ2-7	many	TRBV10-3	ATVGQGRDEQY
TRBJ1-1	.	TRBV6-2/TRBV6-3	ASSHSTNTEAF
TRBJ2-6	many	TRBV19	ASGEGGTGANVLT
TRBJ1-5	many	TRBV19	ASSIGGQGVGGNQPQH
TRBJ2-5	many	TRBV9	ASSVTSGVQETQY
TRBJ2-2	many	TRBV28	ASSLLGAGELF
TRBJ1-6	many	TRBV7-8	ASSPGQGSPLH
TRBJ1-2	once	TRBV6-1	ASSGKWEGSDGYT
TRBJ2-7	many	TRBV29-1	SVEVGTETYEQY
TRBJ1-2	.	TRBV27	ASSSTGLGYT
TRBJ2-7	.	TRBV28	ASSPTSVLIEQY
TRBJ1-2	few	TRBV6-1	ASSGQGHDGYT